Shown below are 28 T cell receptor beta chains from a single sample sequenced in a study of blood T cell repertoires in COVID-19. Assay used: immunoSEQ multiplex PCR; TCRdb lists only in-frame clones, some missing. The sample includes about 300,000 clones, around 87% of them seen just once. What was sequenced was peripheral blood. The receptors were sampled from a man in his 70s with acute or convalescent COVID-19.

The chain couples TRBV5-1 to TRBJ2-7; D may be TRBD1 (5 bases). The V end lost 0 bases, the J end lost 5 bases, and 12 bases lay between the germline ends. The CDR3 loop spans 14 amino acids. Germline CDR1 SGHRS, CDR2 YFSETQ. The DNA for the CDR3 is TGCGCCAGCAGCTTGGCTCAGGGTGCGAACGAGCAGTACTTC. As protein: CASSLAQGANEQYF.

The chain is built from TRBV11-2 and TRBJ2-7; TRBD2 aligns across 9 bases. Trimming at V came to 7 bases and at J to 3 bases, leaving 7 bases not matched to a gene. CDR1 SGHAT and CDR2 FQNNGV come from the germline V gene. This CDR3 contains 14 residues. CDR3 sequence: CASTTGTSNYEQYF. As DNA, the CDR3 is TGTGCCAGCACTACCGGGACTAGCAACTACGAGCAGTACTTC.

The J gene is TRBJ2-1, the V gene TRBV6-5; TRBD2 agrees at 11 bases. The germline V gene has CDR1 MNHEY and CDR2 SVGAGI. Unmatched junction bases numbered 4, after V lost 6 bases and J lost 6 bases. There are 14 residues in the CDR3. For the CDR3, the DNA is TGTGCCAGCAGCACTAGCGGGAGAAGCAATGAGCAGTTCTTC. The encoded protein is CASSTSGRSNEQFF.

This sequence joins TRBV24-1 and TRBJ2-3; D may be TRBD2 (6 bases). This CDR3 is built from 14 residues. V was trimmed by 5 bases and J by 6 bases, leaving 14 bases between them. CDR1 and CDR2 from the germline V gene are KGHDR and SFDVKD. CDR3 in DNA: TGTGCCACCAGTGTTGCGGGGAAGGCGGATACGCAGTATTTT. Its translation is CATSVAGKADTQYF.

CDR3 in DNA: TGTGCCAGCAGTTACGGCCTTTACGAGCAGTACTTC. It is translated as CASSYGLYEQYF. The chain uses TRBV6-5 and TRBJ2-7; D gene ambiguous. The CDR3 loop spans 12 amino acids. Trimming cost V 2 bases and J 4 bases, with 6 bases left between them. Germline loops: CDR1 MNHEY, CDR2 SVGAGI.

The rearrangement joins TRBV5-1 to TRBJ1-1; D gene unclear. The CDR3 spans 13 residues. The V gene's germline CDR1 is SGHRS and CDR2 YFSETQ. Trimming took 4 bases from V and 1 from J, leaving 8 bases between them. The DNA of the CDR3 is TGCGCCAGCAGCGCCGAAGCGAACACTGAAGCTTTCTTT. Translating it yields CASSAEANTEAFF.

The rearrangement links TRBV5-4 to TRBJ1-6, with TRBD1 identical over 10 bases. This CDR3 has 16 amino acids. The germline gives CDR1 SGHNT, CDR2 YYREEE (reference sequence). V lost 0 bases and J lost 9; bases outside the gene matches: 6. CDR3 residues: CASSLGPGQGSSPLHF. CDR3 coding DNA: TGTGCCAGCAGCTTGGGTCCGGGACAGGGGAGTTCACCCCTCCACTTT.

V gene TRBV6-6 combines with J gene TRBJ2-7, with TRBD2 as a possible D gene (6 bases). Germline V CDR1 and CDR2: MNHNY, SVGAGI (reference sequence). V shed 2 bases and J shed 1 base, with 12 bases lying between them. The CDR3 length is 15 residues. CDR3 sequence reads: CASSYRRGLSYEQYF. The CDR3 DNA sequence: TGTGCCAGCAGTTACCGACGGGGACTTTCCTACGAGCAGTACTTC.

CDR3 nucleotides: TGTGCCAGCAGCTCCGTTCAAGGGACAGCCCACAATGAGCAGTTCTTC. Translating gives CASSSVQGTAHNEQFF. The chain carries TRBV7-8 and TRBJ2-1; 7 nucleotides match TRBD1. The CDR3 sequence is 16 residues long. Germline V gene lookup returns CDR1 SGHVS and CDR2 FQNEAQ. V dropped 4 bases and J dropped 5; count of bases not matched to a gene: 11. Complete variable domain (other parts from reference TRBV7-8 and TRBJ2-1): GAGVSQSPRYKVAKRGQDVALRCDPISGHVSLFWYQQALGQGPEFLTYFQNEAQLDKSGLPSDRFFAERPEGSVSTLKIQRTQQEDSAVYLCASSSVQGTAHNEQFFGPGTRLTVL.

The rearrangement uses TRBV27 and TRBJ1-2; maybe TRBD1 (6 bases). Looked up from germline, CDR1 is MNHEY and CDR2 is SMNVEV (reference sequence). The CDR3 length is 14 residues. Trimming took off 7 bases at V and 10 bases at J, with 22 bases between the two ends. The CDR3 region is CASTAHGGAHDYTF. As DNA, the CDR3 is TGTGCCAGCACCGCCCATGGGGGGGCGCATGACTACACCTTC.

V usage is TRBV2 and J usage is TRBJ2-5, with 9 bases matching TRBD2. This CDR3 region has 16 residues. J was trimmed by 1 base and V by 0 bases; bases with no gene match: 3. CDR1 is SNHLY and CDR2 is FYNNEI in the germline V gene. The CDR3 DNA reads as TGTGCCAGCAGTGAAGCAGAGACTAGCGGCCAAGAGACCCAGTACTTC. This encodes CASSEAETSGQETQYF.

This chain links TRBV5-6 with TRBJ2-5; D remains ambiguous. CDR3 length: 13 amino acids. Trimming stripped 0 bases from V and 0 bases from J, with 3 bases between. Looked up from germline, CDR1 is SGHDT and CDR2 is YYEEEE. The chain's CDR3 is CASSLGNQETQYF. CDR3 in DNA: TGTGCCAGCAGCTTGGGTAACCAAGAGACCCAGTACTTC.

The gene calls are TRBV24-1 and TRBJ2-7; 9 nucleotides align to TRBD1. The germline gives CDR1 KGHDR, CDR2 SFDVKD. CDR3 length: 15 amino acids. V dropped 3 bases and J dropped 5; count of bases not matched to a gene: 7. CDR3 DNA sequence: TGTGCCACCAGTGATGCCCGGGACAGGGCCCACGAGCAGTACTTC. Its translation is CATSDARDRAHEQYF.

This clone was detected many times. The J gene is TRBJ1-1, the V gene TRBV29-1; 9 bases are shared with TRBD1. Per the germline V gene, CDR1 is SQVTM and CDR2 is ANQGSEA. J lost 4 bases, V lost 7 bases, and 4 bases had no gene match. There are 12 residues in the CDR3. The CDR3 is CSGTGAGTEAFF. The CDR3 nucleotides are TGCAGCGGGACAGGGGCAGGCACTGAAGCTTTCTTT.

CDR3 region: CASSQVVVGGRDTQYF. The DNA for the CDR3 is TGCGCCAGCAGCCAAGTGGTCGTGGGAGGGCGTGATACGCAGTATTTT. The rearrangement links TRBV4-1 to TRBJ2-3, with TRBD2 matching 7 bases. The CDR3 consists of 16 residues. Losses at the gene ends were 1 base for V and 6 bases for J; bases not matched to a gene: 10. Germline CDR1 and CDR2: MGHRA and YSYEKL.

This sequence joins TRBV19 and TRBJ2-3, with 11 bases matching TRBD1. From germline, CDR1 is LNHDA and CDR2 SQIVND (reference sequence). The CDR3 covers 14 residues. V lost 9 bases, J lost 4 bases, and 6 bases stayed unmatched. Here the CDR3 reads CASRDRGISDTQYF. The CDR3 DNA reads as TGTGCCAGCCGGGACAGGGGGATTTCAGATACGCAGTATTTT.

Only a few counts were recorded for this clone. In nucleotides, the CDR3 is TGCGCCAGCAGCTTGGATTGGCCAGGGGGCCCCTACGAGCAGTACTTC. Translation: CASSLDWPGGPYEQYF. The chain links TRBV5-1 to TRBJ2-7; 8 bases line up with TRBD1. J lost 2 bases, V lost 0 bases, and 7 bases had no gene match. Germline V CDR1 and CDR2: SGHRS, YFSETQ. This CDR3 comprises 16 residues.

The chain combines TRBV10-2 with TRBJ2-7, with D possibly matching TRBD2 (7 bases). The germline CDR1 and CDR2 sequences are WSHSY and SAAADI. Trimming pared 4 bases from V and 4 bases from J, leaving 17 bases between. The CDR3 has 15 amino acids. The CDR3 DNA is TGCGCCAGCAGTGGAGGGAGGGGGAGTGTTTACGAGCAGTACTTC. Translated, it gives CASSGGRGSVYEQYF.

This clone was seen once. The chain has TRBV5-6 and TRBJ2-1; possibly TRBD2 for D (6 bases). Trimming pared 5 bases from V and 4 bases from J, leaving 16 bases between. Germline CDR1 SGHDT, CDR2 YYEEEE. This CDR3 has 15 residues. The CDR3 coding sequence is TGTGCCAGCAGTCCTTTAACTAGCTGGTACAATGAGCAGTTCTTC. Protein: CASSPLTSWYNEQFF.

The V and J genes are TRBV7-2 and TRBJ2-3; 7 positions match TRBD2. Germline assignment: CDR1 SGHTA and CDR2 FQGNSA. The CDR3 has 16 residues. Trimming removed 0 bases from V and 5 bases from J; junction bases left unmatched: 8. The CDR3 DNA follows: TGTGCCAGCAGCTTAGCGAGCGGACTAGGTTTAGATACGCAGTATTTT. Translated, it gives CASSLASGLGLDTQYF.

The V and J genes are TRBV6-2 or TRBV6-3 and TRBJ2-5, with D possibly matching TRBD1 (6 bases). Germline V gene data show CDR1 as MNHEY and CDR2 as SVGEGT. CDR3 length: 15 amino acids. The V end lost 4 bases, the J end lost 7 bases, and 19 bases lay between the germline ends. CDR3: CASSFSGGGRGTQYF. CDR3 DNA sequence: TGTGCCAGCAGTTTCAGTGGTGGGGGCAGGGGGACCCAGTACTTC.

DNA for the CDR3: TGTGCCAGCTCACCACAGGGGGGGATGAACACTGAAGCTTTCTTT. Amino acid sequence: CASSPQGGMNTEAFF. The rearrangement links TRBV18 to TRBJ1-1, with TRBD1 as a possible D gene (6 bases). V was clipped by 1 base and J by 0 bases, with 9 bases between them. The CDR3 is made up of 15 amino acids. Germline V CDR1 and CDR2: KGHSH, LQKENI.

Only a few counts were recorded for this clone. The chain recombines TRBV28 with TRBJ1-1; D is unresolved. This CDR3 spans 11 amino acids. V was clipped by 10 bases and J by 0 bases, with 6 bases between them. Germline values: CDR1 MDHEN, CDR2 SYDVKM. The CDR3 here is CATGMNTEAFF. The CDR3 DNA sequence: TGTGCCACCGGGATGAACACTGAAGCTTTCTTT.

The chain couples TRBV7-3 to TRBJ2-1; the match to TRBD2 covers 9 bases. With 5 bases clipped from V and 6 bases from J, the junction kept 11 bases outside the gene matches. Germline loops: CDR1 SGHTA, CDR2 FQGTGA. This CDR3 spans 16 amino acids. CDR3 nucleotide sequence: TGTGCCAGCAGCGCCCCCGGGACTAGCTCGCTCAATGAGCAGTTCTTC. It translates to CASSAPGTSSLNEQFF. The full variable domain, its missing parts supplied by reference TRBV7-3 and TRBJ2-1, is GAGVSQTPSNKVTEKGKYVELRCDPISGHTALYWYRQSLGQGPEFLIYFQGTGAADDSGLPNDRFFAVRPEGSVSTLKIQRTERGDSAVYLCASSAPGTSSLNEQFFGPGTRLTVL.

The CDR3: CASSEAGVLSETQYF. CDR3 sequence (DNA): TGTGCCAGTAGTGAAGCGGGAGTTCTGTCAGAGACCCAGTACTTC. V usage is TRBV19 and J usage is TRBJ2-5; 8 bases agree with TRBD2. The V gene's germline CDR1 is LNHDA and CDR2 SQIVND (reference sequence). The CDR3 runs to 15 residues. V dropped 5 bases and J dropped 4; count of bases not matched to a gene: 9. The variable domain in full, completed from reference TRBV19 and TRBJ2-5, reads DGGITQSPKYLFRKEGQNVTLSCEQNLNHDAMYWYRQDPGQGLRLIYYSQIVNDFQKGDIAEGYSVSREKKESFPLTVTSAQKNPTAFYLCASSEAGVLSETQYFGPGTRLLVL.

The chain has TRBV9 and TRBJ1-5; perhaps TRBD1 as D (5 bases). Trimming took off 3 bases at V and 1 base at J, with 11 bases between the two ends. CDR3 length equals 15 residues. Germline loops: CDR1 SGDLS, CDR2 YYNGEE. The CDR3 region is CASSALGQSNQPQHF. The CDR3 region has the DNA TGTGCCAGCAGCGCTTTAGGACAAAGCAATCAGCCCCAGCATTTT.

The chain joins TRBV6-1 to TRBJ2-1; tentatively, D is TRBD1 (6 bases). Per the germline V gene, CDR1 is MNHNS and CDR2 is SASEGT. The CDR3 is made up of 16 amino acids. V lost 1 base to trimming and J lost 6 bases, with 16 bases between them. CDR3 sequence (DNA): TGTGCCAGCAGTGAAGGGGGCAGGGGACCTCGCAATGAGCAGTTCTTC. Translated: CASSEGGRGPRNEQFF.

J is TRBJ1-5 and V is TRBV28; D is perhaps TRBD1 (5 bases). CDR1 is MDHEN and CDR2 is SYDVKM in the germline V gene. Trimming took off 5 bases at V and 5 bases at J, with 13 bases between the two ends. This CDR3 contains 14 residues. CDR3 in DNA: TGTGCCAGCAGTCTCGCAGGGCCCTATCAGCCCCAGCATTTT. This encodes CASSLAGPYQPQHF.